This T cell receptor (beta chain) appears in the sequencing data of a study of shared clonotypes between healthy human individuals (dated by TCRdb to about 2020). Background on the whole study: A couple of women and a few men aged 18 to 49 years were included in the cohort. Per donor, three plates each were used for CD4 naive and CD4 memory, two for CD8 naive, and one for CD8 memory. To estimate repertoire size and how much clonotype sharing occurs between individuals, the study deeply sequenced the blood TCR repertoires of roughly 5 healthy adults. Libraries were prepared and TCR repertoires were sequenced by different laboratories using diverse techniques, in order to increase sequencing depth and limit assay-specific biases. Each donor's leukapheresis produced roughly between about 0.9 and 9.5 billion PBMCs. The paper's findings and limits, for the study overall: Clonotypes shared by all four sorted-subset donors showed higher generation probabilities than non-shared clonotypes. Sampling was limited to blood, and TCR repertoires in tissue likely differ from TCR repertoires in blood. Across four donors, roughly 5% of naive CD4, 3% to 3.5% of naive CD8, under 2.5% of memory CD4, and approximately 0.4% of memory CD8 clonotypes were shared. Larger estimated clonotype richness was generally found for naive subsets than for memory subsets. Because the study included only a small number of donors, the genetic and exposure-history diversity represented was limited. Incomplete sequencing was indicated by rarefaction of sorted-subset datasets, despite the large sequencing depth. Pairwise subsampling led to the expectation that sequencing depth would affect the degree of clonotype sharing among donors.

The donors were healthy, HIV-negative adults who had no recently reported acute infections or vaccinations. All donors were Caucasian adults living in Nashville, Tennessee, USA. CD4+ T cells were enriched through magnetic negative selection, after which naive cells were positively selected on CD45RA and the remaining negative fraction served as the memory subset. After blood collection by leukapheresis, PBMCs were isolated using Ficoll-Histopaque density gradient centrifugation and then cryopreserved in the vapor phase of liquid nitrogen. Analytical flow cytometry was used to check the purity and quantity of each magnetically sorted T cell population. Genomic DNA was isolated from each sorted fraction and quantified by UV absorbance on a Nanodrop 2000c. Using the deep immunoSEQ assay, multiplex PCR amplified TCR CDR3 regions from genomic DNA. For each cell subset, the extracted genomic DNA was distributed evenly across all wells of several immunoSEQ 96-well plates, and each plate served as one replicate. For sorted subsets, approximately 190 ng of genomic DNA, equivalent to some 30,000 T cell genomes, went into each replicate PCR. Purified libraries were quantified with a Qubit 3.0 fluorometer, sized on a Bioanalyzer 2100, and re-quantified with the KAPA Library Quantification kit. Every immunoSEQ 96-well plate was sequenced on a separate single-read 150-cycle Illumina NextSeq 550 flow cell. In the paper's pipeline: Because the immunoSEQ output held only junctional sequences and lacked quality scores, the filtering could not match the filtering applied to full-length reads. To assign V/J genes and CDR3, sequences were annotated using PyIR, a Python wrapper for IgBLAST v1.9, with IMGT germline references. Reads were filtered out if the reads had weak V/J assignments (E-value above 1e-6), no CDR3, stop codons, out-of-frame junctions, or ambiguous translated residues. V3J clonotypes were defined by identical inferred V gene, J gene, and CDR3 amino acid sequence. To compute the percentage overlap between repertoires, the number of shared unique clonotypes was divided by the size of the smaller repertoire. Repertoire richness was assessed with RTK rarefaction, the Chao1 estimator, and Recon v2.1 estimates of unobserved clonotypes. For all TCRbeta clonotypes obtained by the gDNA method from a few donors, generation probabilities were computed with OLGA. Not all clones reach the TCRdb copy of this immuneACCESS table, which keeps in-frame sequences only. Checked studies attribute under half of the gap to unresolved V genes and leave the rest unexplained. V and J calls plus clone size are reproduced from that table; the DNA served to infer D and trimming. Counted in this sample were roughly 1 million clones; about 70% of them appeared once. Nearly 1.5% of the sample is taken by the ten largest.

The CDR3 holds 13 amino acids from the cysteine to the phenylalanine. The DNA shown is the 39-base CDR3, in frame from base 1. CDR1 and CDR2 were assigned from the germline V gene as SGHDT and YYEEEE. Notes on this clone: The antigen it binds to is not known. One base away there is no much larger clone; base qualities are not given.

This receptor was identified in a man younger than 35 in good health. Sequenced sample: memory CD4+ T cells sorted from blood. Read against the paper, the sample's cell subset or site label means: CD45RA-negative fraction. The chain is encoded by TRBV5-6 joined to TRBJ2-5, with the D segment identity uncertain. Gene TRBJ2-7 matches the end of the DNA better, so the J call may be wrong. The CDR3 has the sequence CASSLASGYEQYF. The DNA is as follows: TGTGCCAGCAGCTTGGCCTCTGGATACGAGCAGTACTTC.